These 19 T cell receptor beta chains were sequenced from one sample in a study of blood T cell repertoires in COVID-19. TCRdb's table, derived via immunoSEQ multiplex PCR, lists solely in-frame clones and lacks some. Of tens of thousands of clones listed, 87% are singletons. Material: peripheral blood. All receptors come from a woman at least 80 years old with COVID-19, enrolled during active disease.

V is TRBV11-3 and J is TRBJ2-3; D not resolved. The CDR3 totals 16 residues. Germline CDR1 SGHNT, CDR2 YENEEA. The V gene lost 1 base and the J gene lost 0 bases, with 11 bases spanning the gap. The CDR3 region has the DNA TGTGCCAGCAGCTTAGGTCTTAGCTTCAGCACAGATACGCAGTATTTT. It translates to CASSLGLSFSTDTQYF.

The chain has TRBV29-1 and TRBJ2-7, with 13 positions matching TRBD2. Germline CDR1 is SQVTM and CDR2 is ANQGSEA. Trimming cost V 6 bases and J 1 base; bases outside gene matches: 9. CDR3 size: 16 residues. The CDR3 sequence is CSVQGLAGRTSYEQYF. The CDR3, as DNA: TGCAGCGTCCAGGGACTAGCGGGGCGCACTTCCTACGAGCAGTACTTC.

This chain links TRBV14 with TRBJ2-1; D might be TRBD2 (5 bases). CDR1 and CDR2 from the germline V gene are SGHDN and FVKESK. Trimming removed 1 base from V and 7 bases from J, with 8 bases in between. The length of the CDR3 is 13 residues. This chain's CDR3 is CASSQGSENEQFF. The CDR3 DNA reads TGTGCCAGCAGCCAAGGTAGCGAGAATGAGCAGTTCTTC.

CDR3 loop: CASSVGSTEGDTQYF. The CDR3 DNA reads as TGTGCCAGCAGCGTAGGGAGCACTGAGGGAGATACGCAGTATTTT. The chain employs TRBV9 and TRBJ2-3; TRBD2 might be the D (5 bases). V was pared by 0 bases and J by 5 bases, with 13 bases between. This CDR3 contains 15 residues. Per the germline V gene, CDR1 is SGDLS and CDR2 is YYNGEE.

CDR3 region: CASSGSIGTQYF. CDR3 nucleotide sequence: TGTGCCAGTAGTGGGAGTATCGGGACCCAGTACTTC. V gene TRBV19 combines with J gene TRBJ2-5, with D possibly TRBD2 on 5 matching bases. V lost 5 bases to trimming and J lost 7 bases, with 11 bases between them. Germline CDR1 is LNHDA and CDR2 is SQIVND (reference sequence). The CDR3 is made up of 12 amino acids.

The chain is built from TRBV6-5 and TRBJ2-3; a possible D gene is TRBD2 (6 bases). Trimming took 7 bases from V and 3 from J, leaving 14 bases between them. CDR3 length: 14 amino acids. CDR1 is MNHEY, CDR2 SVGAGI, per germline. This CDR3 reads CASTPRGSTDTQYF. DNA for the CDR3: TGTGCCAGCACCCCCCGGGGGAGTACAGATACGCAGTATTTT.

CDR3 DNA: TGTGCCAGCAGCGTAGCCGGGGGAGGCGACCCGTTCTTC. Its protein product is CASSVAGGGDPFF. This chain links TRBV9 with TRBJ2-1; D is perhaps TRBD2 (6 bases). The CDR3 runs to 13 residues. CDR1 SGDLS and CDR2 YYNGEE come from the germline V gene. V lost 0 bases and J 15 bases, leaving 16 bases between the germline ends.

V usage is TRBV7-2 and J usage is TRBJ2-1, with D possibly matching TRBD2 (5 bases). Germline values: CDR1 SGHTA, CDR2 FQGNSA. V was trimmed by 1 base and J by 0 bases, leaving 7 bases between them. This CDR3 has 15 residues. The CDR3 nucleotides read TGTGCCAGCAGCTTAGAGACTAACTCCTACAATGAGCAGTTCTTC. Protein product: CASSLETNSYNEQFF. Supplemented by reference TRBV7-2 and TRBJ2-1, the full variable domain reads GAGVSQSPSNKVTEKGKDVELRCDPISGHTALYWYRQSLGQGLEFLIYFQGNSAPDKSGLPSDRFSAERTGGSVSTLTIQRTQQEDSAVYLCASSLETNSYNEQFFGPGTRLTVL.

The chain recombines TRBV2 with TRBJ1-5; D remains ambiguous. The V gene lost 6 bases and the J gene lost 11 bases, with 11 bases spanning the gap. Per germline, CDR1 SNHLY and CDR2 FYNNEI. This CDR3 has 11 residues. In DNA, the CDR3 is TGTGCCAGCAGCCTCCAAGAGGCCCAGCATTTT. The encoded protein is CASSLQEAQHF.

The chain uses TRBV10-1 and TRBJ2-7; 9 bases line up with TRBD1. There are 15 residues in the CDR3. Germline V gives CDR1 WNHNN, CDR2 SYGVQD (reference sequence). The V segment lost 5 bases and the J segment 2 bases; nucleotides outside the gene matches: 7. The CDR3 spells CASSRPGQGPYEQYF. The CDR3 DNA reads as TGCGCCAGCAGTAGACCGGGACAGGGTCCCTACGAGCAGTACTTC.

The rearrangement uses TRBV28 and TRBJ2-3, with 8 bases identical to TRBD2. The CDR3 runs 17 residues. Germline-derived CDR1 and CDR2 are MDHEN and SYDVKM. With V trimmed by 2 bases and J by 2 bases, 9 bases remained unmatched. The CDR3 spells CASSLAGAGALTDTQYF. The CDR3 region has the DNA TGTGCCAGCAGTTTAGCCGGAGCGGGGGCCCTCACAGATACGCAGTATTTT.

CDR3 loop: CASSLETSGVNEQFF. DNA for the CDR3: TGTGCCAGCAGCTTAGAAACTAGCGGGGTCAATGAGCAGTTCTTC. The chain employs TRBV7-2 and TRBJ2-1; 10 bases align to TRBD2. There are 15 residues in the CDR3. The J segment lost 6 bases and the V segment lost 1 base, leaving 3 bases of the junction unmatched. Germline V gives CDR1 SGHTA, CDR2 FQGNSA.

The chain joins TRBV6-6 to TRBJ1-5, with 8 nucleotides matching TRBD1. This CDR3 has 15 amino acids. Germline V gives CDR1 MNHNY, CDR2 SVGAGI (reference sequence). The V gene end was trimmed by 1 base and the J gene end by 5 bases; junction bases not matched to a gene: 4. The CDR3 region is CASSYFGTGDQPQHF. CDR3 in DNA: TGTGCCAGCAGTTACTTCGGGACAGGAGATCAGCCCCAGCATTTT.

The V and J genes are TRBV19 and TRBJ2-3; 15 bases align to TRBD2. Germline values: CDR1 LNHDA, CDR2 SQIVND (reference sequence). V was pared by 5 bases and J by 3 bases, with 9 bases of the junction left unmatched. The CDR3 is 18 amino acids. The CDR3, as DNA: TGTGCCAGTAGTGACTCTCGTGGACTAGCGGGAGGGACAGATACGCAGTATTTT. This gives the protein CASSDSRGLAGGTDTQYF.

V usage is TRBV3-1 (or the pseudogene TRBV3-2) and J usage is TRBJ2-2; D is ambiguous. The V and J ends lost 0 bases and 0 bases respectively, with 5 bases between them. The CDR3 spans 15 residues. Germline CDR1 and CDR2: LGHDT and YNNKEL (reference sequence). For the CDR3, the DNA is TGTGCCAGCAGCCAAGACCCGTCGAACACCGGGGAGCTGTTTTTT. It is translated as CASSQDPSNTGELFF.

The chain is built from TRBV2 and TRBJ2-7; D gene uncertain. This CDR3 is 15 amino acids long. Germline CDR1 is SNHLY and CDR2 is FYNNEI. Trimming left V 0 bases short and J 3 bases short, with 12 bases between. CDR3: CASSEALQDFYEQYF. The CDR3 coding sequence is TGTGCCAGCAGTGAAGCGCTTCAAGACTTCTACGAGCAGTACTTC.

V is TRBV11-3 and J is TRBJ1-2; TRBD1 is a possible D gene (5 bases). This CDR3 is built from 13 residues. Between the trimmed V and J ends, which lost 1 base and 8 bases, there was a span of 11 bases. Germline V gene sequence: CDR1 SGHNT, CDR2 YENEEA. The DNA for the CDR3 is TGTGCCAGCAGCTTAGCCAGGGCCCCCGGCTACACCTTC. Protein product: CASSLARAPGYTF. The whole variable domain, remainder taken from reference TRBV11-3 and TRBJ1-2, is EAGVVQSPRYKIIEKKQPVAFWCNPISGHNTLYWYLQNLGQGPELLIRYENEEAVDDSQLPKDRFSAERLKGVDSTLKIQPAELGDSAVYLCASSLARAPGYTFGSGTRLTVV.

The CDR3 sequence: CASSSRDSNEKLFF. CDR3 nucleotides: TGTGCCAGCAGCAGCCGGGACAGCAATGAAAAACTGTTTTTT. The chain has TRBV2 and TRBJ1-4; the match to TRBD1 covers 7 bases. The CDR3 is 14 residues long. Germline assignment: CDR1 SNHLY and CDR2 FYNNEI. Trimming at V came to 6 bases and at J to 5 bases, leaving 6 bases not matched to a gene.

The chain employs TRBV6-5 and TRBJ1-3; 10 bases are shared with TRBD1. The length of the CDR3 is 15 residues. Germline V gene sequence: CDR1 MNHEY, CDR2 SVGAGI. V shed 6 bases, J shed 0 bases, and the junction held 2 bases outside the gene matches. CDR3 bases: TGTGCCAGCAGGACAGGGGGCGACTCTGGAAACACCATATATTTT. Protein product: CASRTGGDSGNTIYF.